The 7 T cell receptor beta chains below come from one sample, sequenced in a study of OX40 agonist ivuxolimab in advanced cancers. Assay used: immunoSEQ multiplex PCR; TCRdb lists only in-frame clones, some missing. This table holds about 48,000 clones, around 88% found once. The sample was CD4+ or CD8+ T cells sorted from blood, taken in a trial of the OX40 agonist ivuxolimab. The receptor source for this set is an adult with an advanced solid tumor such as melanoma, head and neck, liver or kidney cancer.

The V and J genes are TRBV28 and TRBJ2-7; no reliable D call. The CDR3 contains 13 residues. In germline, CDR1 is MDHEN, CDR2 SYDVKM. Deletions cut 6 bases from V and 4 bases from J, with 13 bases between. CDR3 sequence reads: CASSTRPGYEQYF. CDR3 nucleotide sequence: TGTGCCAGCAGCACTCGCCCCGGATACGAGCAGTACTTC.

This chain uses TRBV9 with TRBJ2-2, with D possibly being TRBD2 (5 bases). Germline CDR1 SGDLS, CDR2 YYNGEE. V lost 5 bases and J 7 bases, leaving 9 bases between the germline ends. The CDR3 length is 12 residues. This chain's CDR3 is CASSDRGGELFF. The DNA for the CDR3 is TGTGCCAGCAGTGACCGGGGCGGGGAGCTGTTTTTT.

The CDR3: CASSFGLMNTEAFF. The CDR3 DNA is TGTGCCAGTAGTTTCGGACTGATGAACACTGAAGCTTTCTTT. The J gene is TRBJ1-1, the V gene TRBV19; D remains ambiguous. With 5 bases removed from V and 0 bases from J, the gap between germline ends came to 10 bases. Germline CDR1 reads LNHDA; CDR2 reads SQIVND (reference sequence). The length of the CDR3 is 14 residues.

The chain employs TRBV19 and TRBJ2-1, with TRBD2 as a possible D gene (5 bases). V was clipped by 9 bases and J by 7 bases, with 13 bases between them. This CDR3 spans 12 amino acids. CDR1 is LNHDA and CDR2 is SQIVND in the germline V gene (reference sequence). CDR3 protein: CARTIGENEQFF. CDR3 nucleotides: TGTGCCAGAACTATCGGGGAGAATGAGCAGTTCTTC.

The CDR3 DNA sequence: TGTGCCAGCAGCCCGGGAGGAGCCTACGAGCAGTACTTC. As protein: CASSPGGAYEQYF. The rearrangement joins TRBV7-9 to TRBJ2-7; 7 bases agree with TRBD2. Germline V gene data show CDR1 as SEHNR and CDR2 as FQNEAQ (reference sequence). There are 13 residues in the CDR3. J gave up 2 bases and V 5 bases, and 3 bases lay outside the gene matches.

The chain employs TRBV18 and TRBJ2-3, with unresolved D. Trimming took 5 bases from V and 2 from J, leaving 26 bases between them. Germline V gives CDR1 KGHSH, CDR2 LQKENI. The CDR3 contains 19 residues. The CDR3: CASSTPRFTTRSDTDTQYF. The CDR3 DNA sequence: TGTGCCAGCTCAACTCCGCGATTCACTACCCGATCCGACACAGATACGCAGTATTTT.

The chain uses TRBV30 and TRBJ1-1; D unresolved. The CDR3 covers 13 residues. Germline V gives CDR1 GTSNPN, CDR2 SVGIG (reference sequence). With 2 bases removed from V and 2 bases from J, the gap between germline ends came to 9 bases. This CDR3 is CAWSTQYNTEAFF. CDR3 bases: TGTGCCTGGAGTACCCAGTATAACACTGAAGCTTTCTTT.